Described below is a single T cell receptor beta chain sequence and its context. Its antigen is still unknown. Base qualities are not provided; no much larger clone lies one nucleotide away. The time point label, read with the paper, signifies: 100 days after allo-HCT. Recipient blood was collected about 28 days before transplant and at days 30, 100 and 180 after transplant. Nuclei Lysis Solution was used to extract genomic DNA from fresh or cryopreserved unfractionated peripheral blood mononuclear cells. Compared with germline, V lacks 0 bases and J lacks 11 bases; bases without a gene match: 14. The CDR3 spans 15 residues, from the cysteine through the phenylalanine. CDR3 DNA only is kept here, 45 bases in frame from base 1. From a lookup of the germline V gene, CDR1 and CDR2 are SQVTM and ANQGSEA. With the immunoSEQ assay, which is a bias-controlled multiplex PCR relying on V- and J-specific primers, TCR beta CDR3 regions were amplified from genomic DNA. A second PCR step added a proprietary barcode and Illumina adapter sequences to the CDR3 amplicons. CDR3 libraries were sequenced on an Illumina MiSeq instrument. Per the authors' processing: Export and quality control were performed with immunoSEQ Analyzer 3.0, and downstream analyses were performed with R Bioconductor and Immunarch. Only productive rearrangements in the normalized downsampled data set went into calculating the repertoire metrics. Clonotypes larger than 5 templates in the normalized cohort were defined as pathologically expanded. The Inverse Simpson Index served as the measure of repertoire diversity. To capture all clonotypes, CMV-specificity analyses were performed on the non-normalized data set. TCRdb limited this immuneACCESS table to in-frame rearrangements with V and J called. A share of clones is missing; checked studies link under half to unresolved V genes, and the rest is unexplained. From that table come the V and J calls and clone size; the DNA was used to work out D and trimming. The sample contains around 11,000 clones, about 51% of them found a single time. The ten largest clonotypes hold around 13% of the sample.

The source of the sample is a study of T cell clonotyping in hematopoietic cell transplantation (dated by TCRdb to the early 2020s). In terms of the full investigation: In the study, fewer than 150 blood samples were gathered from 35 to 45 consecutive transplant recipients and their related donors. Recruitment of patients ran from late 2015 to early 2017, and follow-up continued until late 2020 or until death.

Study-wide conclusions, independent of this receptor: The sample size was limited and the cells went unsorted, which meant the CD4 and CD8 repertoire contributions could not be told apart. Recipient repertoires showed only a small fraction of overlap with donor repertoires, and over 95% appeared de novo at the given depth. Recipient TCR diversity fell after transplant, with pathologically expanded clonotypes rising progressively from day 30 to day 180. Donor and pretransplant recipient Inverse Simpson Index values predicted broader posttransplant TCR repertoire diversity.

The receptor's source is a female patient aged 50-60 years who had an allogeneic stem cell transplant from an unrelated donor, so the T cells may come from the graft donor. Some clones in this sample may be carry-over from other donors' samples. Sequenced material: peripheral blood mononuclear cells, taken 100 days after allogeneic stem cell transplant. The chain was built from TRBV29-1 and TRBJ1-1, and 8 junctional nucleotides match TRBD1. The sequenced DNA: TGCAGCGTTGAAGATCCGTTAGGGACAGGAGCGGCGGCTTTCTTT. It encodes CSVEDPLGTGAAAFF.